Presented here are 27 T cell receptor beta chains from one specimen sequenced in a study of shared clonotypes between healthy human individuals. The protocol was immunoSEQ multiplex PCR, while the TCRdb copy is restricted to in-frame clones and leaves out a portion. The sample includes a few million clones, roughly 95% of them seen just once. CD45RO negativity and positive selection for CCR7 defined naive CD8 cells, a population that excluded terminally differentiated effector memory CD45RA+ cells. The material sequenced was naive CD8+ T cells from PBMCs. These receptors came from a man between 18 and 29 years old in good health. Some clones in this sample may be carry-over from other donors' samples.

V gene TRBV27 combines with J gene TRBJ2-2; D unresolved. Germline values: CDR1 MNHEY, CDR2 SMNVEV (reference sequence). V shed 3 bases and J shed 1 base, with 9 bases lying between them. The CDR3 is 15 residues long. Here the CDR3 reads CASSFFRQNTGELFF. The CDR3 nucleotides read TGTGCCAGCAGTTTTTTTCGACAGAACACCGGGGAGCTGTTTTTT.

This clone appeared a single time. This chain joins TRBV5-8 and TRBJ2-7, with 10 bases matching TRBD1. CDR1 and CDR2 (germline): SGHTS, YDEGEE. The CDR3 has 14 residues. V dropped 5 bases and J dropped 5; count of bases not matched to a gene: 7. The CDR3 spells CASRTGTGDHEQYF. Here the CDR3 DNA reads TGTGCCAGCAGAACCGGGACAGGGGACCACGAGCAGTACTTC.

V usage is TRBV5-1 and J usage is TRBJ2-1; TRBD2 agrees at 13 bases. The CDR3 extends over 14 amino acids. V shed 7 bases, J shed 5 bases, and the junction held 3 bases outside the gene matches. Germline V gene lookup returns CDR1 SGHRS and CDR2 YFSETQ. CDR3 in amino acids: CASALAGGNNEQFF. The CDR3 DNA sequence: TGCGCCAGCGCACTAGCGGGAGGGAACAATGAGCAGTTCTTC.

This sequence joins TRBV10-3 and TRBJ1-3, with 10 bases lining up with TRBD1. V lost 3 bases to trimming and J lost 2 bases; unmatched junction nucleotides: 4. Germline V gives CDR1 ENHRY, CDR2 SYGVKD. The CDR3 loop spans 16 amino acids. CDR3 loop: CAISEGTGAAGNTIYF. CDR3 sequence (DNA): TGTGCCATCAGTGAAGGGACAGGGGCAGCTGGAAACACCATATATTTT.

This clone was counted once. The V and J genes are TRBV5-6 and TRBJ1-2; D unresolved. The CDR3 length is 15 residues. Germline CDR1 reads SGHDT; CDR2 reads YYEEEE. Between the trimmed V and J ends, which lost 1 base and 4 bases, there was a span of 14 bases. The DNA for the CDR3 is TGTGCCAGCAGCTTGTCTAGGCAGACGGTCTATGGCTACACCTTC. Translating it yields CASSLSRQTVYGYTF.

CDR3 coding DNA: TGTGCCAGCAGCAATCCCTGGGTGCGGCTAGCGGTTTACAATGAGCAGTTCTTC. It is translated as CASSNPWVRLAVYNEQFF. This chain joins TRBV11-2 and TRBJ2-1, with TRBD2 identical over 7 bases. The germline CDR1 and CDR2 sequences are SGHAT and FQNNGV. J was trimmed by 4 bases and V by 5 bases; bases with no gene match: 17. The CDR3 loop spans 18 amino acids.

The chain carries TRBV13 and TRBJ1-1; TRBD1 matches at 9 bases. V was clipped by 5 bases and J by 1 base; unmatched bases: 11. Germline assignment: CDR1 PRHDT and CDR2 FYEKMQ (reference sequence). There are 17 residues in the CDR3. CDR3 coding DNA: TGTGCCAGCAGCCCGATCAGAGACAGGGGGAGGAACACTGAAGCTTTCTTT. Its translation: CASSPIRDRGRNTEAFF.

This CDR3 reads CASSMTDGIYGYTF. The CDR3 DNA reads as TGCGCCAGCAGCATGACGGACGGGATCTATGGCTACACCTTC. The chain employs TRBV5-1 and TRBJ1-2; D gene unclear. Germline values: CDR1 SGHRS, CDR2 YFSETQ. Trimming took off 4 bases at V and 4 bases at J, with 14 bases between the two ends. The CDR3 has 14 amino acids.

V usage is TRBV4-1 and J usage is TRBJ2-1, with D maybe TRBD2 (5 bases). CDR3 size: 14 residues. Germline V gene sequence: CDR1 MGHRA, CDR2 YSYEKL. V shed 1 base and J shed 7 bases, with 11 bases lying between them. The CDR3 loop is CASSQVGSRNEQFF. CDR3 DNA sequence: TGCGCCAGCAGCCAAGTGGGGAGTCGGAATGAGCAGTTCTTC.

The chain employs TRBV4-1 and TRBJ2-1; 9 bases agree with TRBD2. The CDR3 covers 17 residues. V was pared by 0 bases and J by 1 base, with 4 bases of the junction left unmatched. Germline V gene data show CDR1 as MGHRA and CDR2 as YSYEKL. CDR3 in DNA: TGCGCCAGCAGCCAAGATTCCCTAGCGGGATCCTACAATGAGCAGTTCTTC. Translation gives CASSQDSLAGSYNEQFF.

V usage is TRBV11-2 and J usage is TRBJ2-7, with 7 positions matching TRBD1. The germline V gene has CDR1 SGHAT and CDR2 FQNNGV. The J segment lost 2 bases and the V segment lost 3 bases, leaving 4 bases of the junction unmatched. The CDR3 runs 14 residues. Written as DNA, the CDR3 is TGTGCCAGCAGCTTTTACAGGGGCCCCTACGAGCAGTACTTC. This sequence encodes CASSFYRGPYEQYF.

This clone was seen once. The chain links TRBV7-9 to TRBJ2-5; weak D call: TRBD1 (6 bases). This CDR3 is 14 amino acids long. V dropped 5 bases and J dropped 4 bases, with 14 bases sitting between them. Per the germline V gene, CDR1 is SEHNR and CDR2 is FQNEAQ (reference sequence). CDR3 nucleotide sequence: TGTGCCAGCAGCCCCCAGAGGACAGCAGAGACCCAGTACTTC. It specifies CASSPQRTAETQYF.

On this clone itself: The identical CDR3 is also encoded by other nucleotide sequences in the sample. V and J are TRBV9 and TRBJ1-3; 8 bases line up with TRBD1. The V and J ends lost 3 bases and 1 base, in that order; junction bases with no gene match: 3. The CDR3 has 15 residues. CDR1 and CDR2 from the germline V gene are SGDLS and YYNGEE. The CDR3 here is CASSGQGASGNTIYF. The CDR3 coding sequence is TGTGCCAGCAGCGGCCAGGGGGCATCTGGAAACACCATATATTTT.

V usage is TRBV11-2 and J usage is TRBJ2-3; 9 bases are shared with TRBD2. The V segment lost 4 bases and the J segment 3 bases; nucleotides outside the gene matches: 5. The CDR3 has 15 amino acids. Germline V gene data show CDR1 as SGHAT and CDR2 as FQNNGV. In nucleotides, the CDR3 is TGTGCCAGCAGCTATATAGCGGGAGTAACAGATACGCAGTATTTT. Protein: CASSYIAGVTDTQYF.

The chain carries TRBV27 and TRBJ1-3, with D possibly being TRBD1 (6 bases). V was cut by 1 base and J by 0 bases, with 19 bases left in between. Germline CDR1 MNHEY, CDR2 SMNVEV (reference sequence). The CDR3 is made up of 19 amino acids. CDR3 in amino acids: CASSLLGKARGSSGNTIYF. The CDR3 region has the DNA TGTGCCAGCAGTTTATTGGGGAAGGCGAGGGGGAGCTCTGGAAACACCATATATTTT.

The CDR3 DNA follows: TGTGCCAGCAGGATACTAGCGGGAGGGCCGAGGGGCAATGAGCAGTTCTTC. This encodes CASRILAGGPRGNEQFF. The genes are TRBV28 and TRBJ2-1, with 13 bases aligning to TRBD2. V was pared by 6 bases and J by 6 bases, with 11 bases of the junction left unmatched. CDR1 and CDR2 from the germline V gene are MDHEN and SYDVKM. This CDR3 has 17 amino acids.

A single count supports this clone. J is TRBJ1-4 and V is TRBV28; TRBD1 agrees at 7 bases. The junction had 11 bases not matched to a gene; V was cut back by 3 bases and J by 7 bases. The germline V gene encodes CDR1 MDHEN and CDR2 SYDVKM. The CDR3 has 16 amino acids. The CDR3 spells CASSFLSDRRGEKLFF. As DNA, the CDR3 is TGTGCCAGCAGTTTTTTGTCGGACAGGCGGGGTGAAAAACTGTTTTTT.

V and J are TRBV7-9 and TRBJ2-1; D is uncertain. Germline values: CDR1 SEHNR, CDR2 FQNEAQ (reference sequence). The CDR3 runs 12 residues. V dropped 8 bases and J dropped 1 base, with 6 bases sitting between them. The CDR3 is CASGTSYNEQFF. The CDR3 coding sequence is TGTGCCAGCGGCACGTCCTACAATGAGCAGTTCTTC.

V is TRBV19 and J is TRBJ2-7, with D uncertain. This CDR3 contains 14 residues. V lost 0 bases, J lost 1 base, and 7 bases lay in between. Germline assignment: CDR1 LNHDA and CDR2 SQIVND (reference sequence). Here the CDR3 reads CASSIDLESYEQYF. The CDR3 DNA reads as TGTGCCAGTAGTATAGATCTGGAGTCCTACGAGCAGTACTTC.

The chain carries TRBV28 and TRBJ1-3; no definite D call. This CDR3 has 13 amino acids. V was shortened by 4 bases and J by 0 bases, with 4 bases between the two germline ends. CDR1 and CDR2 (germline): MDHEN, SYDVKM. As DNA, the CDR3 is TGTGCCAGCAGTTACAGCTCTGGAAACACCATATATTTT. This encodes CASSYSSGNTIYF. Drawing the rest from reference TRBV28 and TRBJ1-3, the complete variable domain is DVKVTQSSRYLVKRTGEKVFLECVQDMDHENMFWYRQDPGLGLRLIYFSYDVKMKEKGDIPEGYSVSREKKERFSLILESASTNQTSMYLCASSYSSGNTIYFGEGSWLTVV.

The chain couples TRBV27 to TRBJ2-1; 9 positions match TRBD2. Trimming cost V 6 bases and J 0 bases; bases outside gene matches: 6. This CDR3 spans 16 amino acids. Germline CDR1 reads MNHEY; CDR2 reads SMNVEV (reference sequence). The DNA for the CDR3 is TGTGCCAGCAGATGGAATAGCGGGAGCTCCTACAATGAGCAGTTCTTC. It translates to CASRWNSGSSYNEQFF.

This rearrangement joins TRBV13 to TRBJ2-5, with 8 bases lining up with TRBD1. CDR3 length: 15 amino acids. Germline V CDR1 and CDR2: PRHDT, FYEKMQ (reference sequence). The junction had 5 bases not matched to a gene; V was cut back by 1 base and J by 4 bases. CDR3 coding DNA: TGTGCCAGCAGCTTAGAGGGCAGGGGGCGAGAGACCCAGTACTTC. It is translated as CASSLEGRGRETQYF.

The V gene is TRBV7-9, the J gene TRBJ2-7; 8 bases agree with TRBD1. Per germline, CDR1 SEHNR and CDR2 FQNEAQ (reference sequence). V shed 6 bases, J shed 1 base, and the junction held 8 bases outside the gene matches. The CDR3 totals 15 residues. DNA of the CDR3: TGTGCCAGCAGTTCCGACAGGGGACCTTCCTACGAGCAGTACTTC. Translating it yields CASSSDRGPSYEQYF.

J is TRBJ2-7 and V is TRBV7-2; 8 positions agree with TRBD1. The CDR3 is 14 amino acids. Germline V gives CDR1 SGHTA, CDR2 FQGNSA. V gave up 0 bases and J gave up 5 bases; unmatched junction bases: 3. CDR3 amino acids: CASSLATGAHEQYF. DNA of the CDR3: TGTGCCAGCAGCTTAGCGACAGGGGCCCACGAGCAGTACTTC.

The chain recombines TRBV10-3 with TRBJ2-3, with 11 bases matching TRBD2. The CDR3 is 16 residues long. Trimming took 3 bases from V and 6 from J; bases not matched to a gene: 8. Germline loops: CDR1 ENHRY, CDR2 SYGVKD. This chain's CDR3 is CAISETIAGGLDTQYF. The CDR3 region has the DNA TGTGCCATCAGTGAAACAATAGCGGGAGGGCTGGATACGCAGTATTTT.

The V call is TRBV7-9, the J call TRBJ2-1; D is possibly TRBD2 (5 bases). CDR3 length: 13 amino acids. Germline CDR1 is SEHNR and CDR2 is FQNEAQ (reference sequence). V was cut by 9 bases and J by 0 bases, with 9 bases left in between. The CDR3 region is CASTTTSYNEQFF. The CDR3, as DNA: TGTGCCAGTACGACTACCTCCTACAATGAGCAGTTCTTC.

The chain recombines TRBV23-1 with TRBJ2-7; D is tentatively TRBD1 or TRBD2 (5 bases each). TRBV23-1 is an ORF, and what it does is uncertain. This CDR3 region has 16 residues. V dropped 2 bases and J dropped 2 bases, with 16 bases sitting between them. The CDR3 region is CASSQVKWDEAYEQYF. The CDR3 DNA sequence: TGCGCCAGCAGTCAAGTAAAGTGGGACGAAGCCTACGAGCAGTACTTC.